This entry lists 31 T cell receptor beta chains sequenced from one sample in a study of sequential checkpoint blockade in melanoma. The repertoire was sequenced with immunoSEQ multiplex PCR; TCRdb's copy has only in-frame clones and lacks some. The sample has around 2,200 clones, more than 25% seen once. Treatment given: randomized to nivolumab then ipilimumab (arm A) or the reverse (arm B). This specimen was tumor tissue (inferred from file names), taken from a patient given nivolumab and ipilimumab in sequence. Receptors were obtained from a human donor with melanoma.

This clone was detected only a few times. The chain employs TRBV9 and TRBJ2-7, with D unresolved. V shed 0 bases and J shed 2 bases, with 9 bases lying between them. This CDR3 has 14 residues. Germline V gene data show CDR1 as SGDLS and CDR2 as YYNGEE. The CDR3 region is CASSVGSFAYEQYF. For the CDR3, the DNA is TGTGCCAGCAGCGTAGGAAGCTTCGCCTACGAGCAGTACTTC.

This clone showed up just a few times. The rearrangement uses TRBV11-3 and TRBJ2-1; D is possibly TRBD2 (7 bases). The CDR3 extends over 15 amino acids. The V gene lost 3 bases and the J gene lost 0 bases, with 9 bases spanning the gap. Per the germline V gene, CDR1 is SGHNT and CDR2 is YENEEA. CDR3 nucleotides: TGTGCCAGCAGCTTGGGGGGGGCCTCCTACAATGAGCAGTTCTTC. It yields the protein CASSLGGASYNEQFF.

The chain joins TRBV9 to TRBJ2-3, with D uncertain. The CDR3 has 12 residues. Deletions cut 5 bases from V and 6 bases from J, with 10 bases between. Germline-derived CDR1 and CDR2 are SGDLS and YYNGEE. CDR3 amino acids: CASRPISDTQYF. In DNA, the CDR3 is TGTGCCAGCAGGCCTATATCGGATACGCAGTATTTT.

By share of the sample, this clone is hyperexpanded. In the same sample, other DNA sequences code for this CDR3. The chain uses TRBV11-3 and TRBJ2-2; D is perhaps TRBD1 or TRBD2 (5 bases each). The CDR3 runs 14 residues. Germline values: CDR1 SGHNT, CDR2 YENEEA. Trimming removed 6 bases at V and 0 bases at J, with 8 bases between. The CDR3 sequence is CASSLGANTGELFF. The CDR3, as DNA: TGTGCCAGCAGTTTGGGGGCGAACACCGGGGAGCTGTTTTTT. The variable domain in full, completed from reference TRBV11-3 and TRBJ2-2, reads EAGVVQSPRYKIIEKKQPVAFWCNPISGHNTLYWYLQNLGQGPELLIRYENEEAVDDSQLPKDRFSAERLKGVDSTLKIQPAELGDSAVYLCASSLGANTGELFFGEGSRLTVL.

There are a few counts of this clone. The rearrangement links TRBV9 to TRBJ1-5; D is possibly TRBD1 (6 bases). Germline V gene lookup returns CDR1 SGDLS and CDR2 YYNGEE. V was shortened by 4 bases and J by 0 bases, with 11 bases between the two germline ends. This CDR3 is 15 amino acids long. The CDR3 nucleotides read TGTGCCAGCAGCCTAACAGGGCATAGCAATCAGCCCCAGCATTTT. Protein: CASSLTGHSNQPQHF.

This clone was picked up a small number of times. The chain's CDR3 is CASSYSGGAHEQYF. CDR3 DNA sequence: TGTGCCAGCAGTTATAGCGGGGGGGCCCACGAGCAGTACTTC. This sequence joins TRBV7-1 and TRBJ2-7; 11 bases align to TRBD2. TRBV7-1 is identified as an open reading frame with a role that is uncertain. The trim removed 6 bases at V and 5 bases at J, leaving 6 bases unmatched. The CDR3 has 14 amino acids.

By share, this clone counts as medium-sized. V and J are TRBV7-6 and TRBJ2-3, with TRBD1 identical over 7 bases. Trimming at V came to 3 bases and at J to 5 bases, leaving 5 bases not matched to a gene. CDR1 SGHVS and CDR2 FNYEAQ come from the germline V gene. The CDR3 sequence is 14 residues long. This chain's CDR3 is CASSLTGRGDTQYF. In DNA, the CDR3 is TGTGCCAGCAGCTTGACAGGGCGAGGAGATACGCAGTATTTT. Using reference TRBV7-6 and TRBJ2-3 for the parts outside the CDR3, the full variable domain is GAGVSQSPRYKVTKRGQDVALRCDPISGHVSLYWYRQALGQGPEFLTYFNYEAQQDKSGLPNDRFSAERPEGSISTLTIQRTEQRDSAMYRCASSLTGRGDTQYFGPGTRLTVL.

The chain has TRBV28 and TRBJ1-6; D is perhaps TRBD1 (5 bases). Trimming took off 1 base at V and 0 bases at J, with 10 bases between the two ends. CDR3 length: 17 amino acids. Germline CDR1 is MDHEN and CDR2 is SYDVKM. CDR3 sequence reads: CASSLFGGSSYNSPLHF. DNA of the CDR3: TGTGCCAGCAGTTTATTCGGGGGGAGCTCCTATAATTCACCCCTCCACTTT.

By share, this clone counts as medium-sized. V and J are TRBV6-8 and TRBJ1-6; D is perhaps TRBD1 (5 bases). Trimming took 7 bases from V and 7 from J, leaving 14 bases between them. The length of the CDR3 is 14 residues. CDR1 MNHGY and CDR2 SAAAGT come from the germline V gene. The CDR3 nucleotides read TGTGCCAGCACCAAGGGGACTAGCAATTCACCCCTCCACTTT. Translation gives CASTKGTSNSPLHF.

The chain joins TRBV6-8 to TRBJ2-3; 7 bases are shared with TRBD1. The CDR3 has 13 residues. Losses at the gene ends were 8 bases for V and 4 bases for J; bases not matched to a gene: 6. Germline CDR1 MNHGY, CDR2 SAAAGT. The CDR3 DNA follows: TGTGCCAGCGGCCGGGACAGCTCAGATACGCAGTATTTT. This encodes CASGRDSSDTQYF.

The genes are TRBV19 and TRBJ2-3; D unclear. Deletions cut 7 bases from V and 1 base from J, with 15 bases between. Germline CDR1 LNHDA, CDR2 SQIVND (reference sequence). There are 15 residues in the CDR3. CDR3 loop: CASMEYSKGTDTQYF. As DNA, the CDR3 is TGTGCCAGTATGGAATATAGCAAGGGCACAGATACGCAGTATTTT.

The chain is built from TRBV6-8 and TRBJ1-1; TRBD1 is a possible D gene (5 bases). V was pared by 5 bases and J by 2 bases, with 9 bases between. This CDR3 has 13 residues. Germline V gives CDR1 MNHGY, CDR2 SAAAGT. CDR3 in amino acids: CASSVDINTEAFF. CDR3 DNA: TGTGCCAGCAGTGTGGACATTAACACTGAAGCTTTCTTT.

This clone was found a few times. The chain combines TRBV19 with TRBJ2-7; the D gene is possibly TRBD1 (6 bases). Per germline, CDR1 LNHDA and CDR2 SQIVND (reference sequence). The CDR3 consists of 14 residues. Trimming cost V 6 bases and J 3 bases, with 15 bases left between them. CDR3 sequence (DNA): TGTGCCAGTAGCCGGGACAATTCTCTCTACGAGCAGTACTTC. Its translation: CASSRDNSLYEQYF.

This clone occurred a few times. The chain employs TRBV7-8 and TRBJ1-6; D unclear. CDR3 length equals 13 residues. The V and J ends lost 2 bases and 8 bases respectively, with 7 bases between them. The V gene's germline CDR1 is SGHVS and CDR2 FQNEAQ. The CDR3 sequence is CASSLRPDSPLHF. In DNA, the CDR3 is TGTGCCAGCAGCTTACGGCCCGATTCACCCCTCCACTTT.

This clone showed up just a few times. This chain joins TRBV23-1 and TRBJ2-1, with 11 bases aligning to TRBD2. Being an ORF, TRBV23-1 has a function that is uncertain. The CDR3 covers 16 residues. The trim removed 6 bases at V and 8 bases at J, leaving 12 bases unmatched. In DNA, the CDR3 is TGCGCCAGCAGCCAAGACTGGGCTAGCGGGGGGTATGAGCAGTTCTTC. Its protein is CASSQDWASGGYEQFF.

The rearrangement uses TRBV6-7 and TRBJ2-5, with 9 bases matching TRBD2. TRBV6-7 has ORF status, its function being uncertain. V was pared by 5 bases and J by 7 bases, with 8 bases of the junction left unmatched. The CDR3 has 14 amino acids. The CDR3: CASSTLAGRGTQYF. The CDR3 DNA follows: TGTGCCAGCAGTACCCTAGCGGGGCGGGGGACCCAGTACTTC.

This chain connects TRBV9 to TRBJ1-5; D not resolved. The CDR3 runs to 14 residues. Germline CDR1 and CDR2: SGDLS and YYNGEE. Deletions cut 0 bases from V and 9 bases from J, with 13 bases between. CDR3 residues: CASSVGLGVLPQHF. CDR3 DNA: TGTGCCAGCAGCGTAGGTCTCGGGGTACTGCCCCAGCATTTT.

This clone was detected a few times. The CDR3 spells CASSYLAGGDEQFF. The CDR3 DNA reads as TGTGCCAGCAGTTACCTTGCGGGGGGGGATGAGCAGTTCTTC. The V and J genes are TRBV6-8 and TRBJ2-1; TRBD2 agrees at 9 bases. The junction had 4 bases not matched to a gene; V was cut back by 2 bases and J by 8 bases. CDR3 size: 14 residues. Germline values: CDR1 MNHGY, CDR2 SAAAGT.

V usage is TRBV11-3 and J usage is TRBJ1-1; TRBD1 matches at 8 bases. With V trimmed by 4 bases and J by 3 bases, 7 bases remained unmatched. Germline V gene sequence: CDR1 SGHNT, CDR2 YENEEA. The CDR3 is 15 residues long. The CDR3 nucleotides are TGTGCCAGCAGCTGGCAGGGGGCGTTTCACACTGAAGCTTTCTTT. Amino acids: CASSWQGAFHTEAFF.

The gene calls are TRBV18 and TRBJ2-3; TRBD2 matches 9 bases. The CDR3 covers 18 residues. Germline CDR1 is KGHSH and CDR2 is LQKENI. Trimming cost V 3 bases and J 2 bases; bases outside gene matches: 12. The CDR3 region is CASSPGVAGATYTDTQYF. For the CDR3, the DNA is TGTGCCAGCTCACCTGGTGTAGCGGGGGCCACATACACAGATACGCAGTATTTT.

This clone was seen a few times. The J gene is TRBJ1-6, the V gene TRBV11-1; 7 bases line up with TRBD1. CDR1 is SGHAT, CDR2 FQDESV, per germline (reference sequence). With 6 bases clipped from V and 7 bases from J, the junction kept 6 bases outside the gene matches. This CDR3 contains 14 residues. CDR3 amino acids: CASRTGTENSPLHF. The CDR3 coding sequence is TGTGCCAGCAGGACAGGGACAGAAAATTCACCCCTCCACTTT.

This clone was seen a handful of times. This chain uses TRBV9 with TRBJ2-5; perhaps TRBD1 as D (6 bases). With 3 bases removed from V and 9 bases from J, the gap between germline ends came to 15 bases. CDR3 size: 13 residues. CDR1 is SGDLS and CDR2 is YYNGEE in the germline V gene. CDR3 bases: TGTGCCAGCAGCGCAAGCACAGGGTCAGCCCAGTACTTC. Residues: CASSASTGSAQYF.

The V call is TRBV23-1, the J call TRBJ2-7; TRBD2 is a possible D gene (6 bases). TRBV23-1 is designated an ORF whose function remains uncertain. Trimming shortened V by 6 bases and J by 3 bases, and 12 bases separated the two germline ends. The CDR3 has 13 residues. This CDR3 is CASSFLGGYEQYF. The CDR3 DNA follows: TGCGCCAGCAGCTTTCTCGGGGGCTACGAGCAGTACTTC.

This chain links TRBV19 with TRBJ2-7; tentatively, D is TRBD1 or TRBD2 (6 bases each). The germline CDR1 and CDR2 sequences are LNHDA and SQIVND (reference sequence). Trimming cost V 8 bases and J 5 bases, with 19 bases left between them. The CDR3 contains 14 residues. CDR3 nucleotide sequence: TGTGCCAGTTCTCAAGGGGGGCCCCTTAACGAGCAGTACTTC. Protein: CASSQGGPLNEQYF.

Within the sample, this clone is medium-sized. This chain links TRBV6-1 with TRBJ1-3; D unresolved. V lost 0 bases, J lost 7 bases, and 7 bases lay in between. CDR3 length equals 13 residues. Germline V CDR1 and CDR2: MNHNS, SASEGT. The CDR3 nucleotides are TGTGCCAGCAGTGAAGCGCCCCGGAACACCATATATTTT. Translating it yields CASSEAPRNTIYF.

The rearrangement joins TRBV29-1 to TRBJ2-5, with 11 bases identical to TRBD2. Losses at the gene ends were 4 bases for V and 5 bases for J; bases not matched to a gene: 9. Looked up from germline, CDR1 is SQVTM and CDR2 is ANQGSEA. CDR3 length: 15 residues. The CDR3 region has the DNA TGCAGCGTTGCCCTGACTAGCGGGAAAGGGGAGACCCAGTACTTC. Encoded protein: CSVALTSGKGETQYF. Using reference TRBV29-1 and TRBJ2-5 for the parts outside the CDR3, the full variable domain is SAVISQKPSRDICQRGTSLTIQCQVDSQVTMMFWYRQQPGQSLTLIATANQGSEATYESGFVIDKFPISRPNLTFSTLTVSNMSPEDSSIYLCSVALTSGKGETQYFGPGTRLLVL.

The chain joins TRBV19 to TRBJ2-7; the D gene could be TRBD1 or TRBD2 (6 bases each). This CDR3 comprises 15 residues. Germline V gene sequence: CDR1 LNHDA, CDR2 SQIVND (reference sequence). Trimming shortened V by 7 bases and J by 4 bases, and 20 bases separated the two germline ends. The CDR3 DNA reads as TGTGCCAGTACCATTAACCTCGGGGGCCTATACGAGCAGTACTTC. Protein sequence: CASTINLGGLYEQYF.

Only a few counts were recorded for this clone. The chain carries TRBV7-1 and TRBJ2-3; TRBD2 agrees at 11 bases. TRBV7-1 is classed as an ORF, of uncertain function. Trimming removed 3 bases from V and 0 bases from J; junction bases left unmatched: 2. The CDR3 runs to 16 residues. The CDR3 DNA reads as TGTGCCAGCAGCTCCAGGACTAGCGGGAGCACAGATACGCAGTATTTT. Its protein product is CASSSRTSGSTDTQYF.

Regarding this clone: Its ends do not fully match the called genes, so a read error is possible. The V gene is TRBV6-8, the J gene TRBJ2-7; TRBD2 might be the D (5 bases). CDR1 is MNHGY, CDR2 SAAAGT, per germline. The CDR3 spans 14 residues. The chain's CDR3 is CASNYGLPPYEQYF. The CDR3 coding sequence is TGTGCCAGCAATTACGGACTGCCGCCCTACGAGCAGTACTTC.

The chain has TRBV29-1 and TRBJ1-1; 8 bases fit TRBD1. Per germline, CDR1 SQVTM and CDR2 ANQGSEA. The CDR3 is made up of 13 amino acids. Trimming cost V 7 bases and J 4 bases; bases outside gene matches: 8. DNA for the CDR3: TGCAGCGGAAGGACAGGGCGGACCACTGAAGCTTTCTTT. It encodes CSGRTGRTTEAFF.

The chain uses TRBV18 and TRBJ2-1; 9 bases are shared with TRBD2. V gave up 1 base and J gave up 9 bases; unmatched junction bases: 7. Germline V gene sequence: CDR1 KGHSH, CDR2 LQKENI. The CDR3 totals 15 residues. The DNA for the CDR3 is TGTGCCAGCTCACCACACCCTAGCGGGGAGGTTGAGCAGTTCTTC. Encoded protein: CASSPHPSGEVEQFF.